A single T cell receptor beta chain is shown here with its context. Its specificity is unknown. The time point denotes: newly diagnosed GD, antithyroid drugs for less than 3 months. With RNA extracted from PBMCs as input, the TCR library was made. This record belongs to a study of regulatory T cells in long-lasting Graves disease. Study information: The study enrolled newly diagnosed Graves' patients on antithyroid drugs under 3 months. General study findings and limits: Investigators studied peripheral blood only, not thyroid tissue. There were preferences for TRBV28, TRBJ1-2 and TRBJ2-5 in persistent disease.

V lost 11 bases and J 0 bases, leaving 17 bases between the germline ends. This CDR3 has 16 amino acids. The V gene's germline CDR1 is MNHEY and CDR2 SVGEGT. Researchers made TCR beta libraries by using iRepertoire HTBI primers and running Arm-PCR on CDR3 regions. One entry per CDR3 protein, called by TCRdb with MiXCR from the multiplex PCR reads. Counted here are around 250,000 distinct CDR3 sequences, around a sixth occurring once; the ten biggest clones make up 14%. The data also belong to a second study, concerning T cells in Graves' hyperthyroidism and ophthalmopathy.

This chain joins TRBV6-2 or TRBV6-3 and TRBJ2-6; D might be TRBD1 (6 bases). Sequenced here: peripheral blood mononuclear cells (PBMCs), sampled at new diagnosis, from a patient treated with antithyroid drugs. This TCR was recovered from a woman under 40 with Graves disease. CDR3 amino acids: CAGRRQALSGANVLTF. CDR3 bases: TGTGCCGGGCGAAGACAGGCGCTCTCTGGGGCCAACGTCCTGACTTTC.